One and the same sample provided the 21 T cell receptor beta chains below, sequenced in a study of blood T cells in healthy people across ages. Through a sample-barcoded 5' primer and a J-beta primer mix, a second PCR was run for roughly 6 to 11 cycles. TCRdb analysed the 5' RACE reads with MiXCR anew, one entry per CDR3 protein. The data contain around 710,000 distinct CDR3 sequences, about 42% of them seen just once; the ten biggest clones take up around a fifth. The sequenced sample was blood. The receptors come from a woman in her sixties or seventies in good health.

A note on this clonotype: A much larger clone lies one base from this, so it may be a read error. V and J are TRBV18 and TRBJ2-1; D is possibly TRBD1 (5 bases). In germline, CDR1 is KGHSH, CDR2 LQKENI. The CDR3 runs 12 residues. The CDR3 nucleotides read TGTGCCGGCTCACCTACAGGCCCTGAGCAGTTCTTC. Translation: CAGSPTGPEQFF.

The CDR3 here is CSVGQGRVDTQYF. The CDR3 bases are TGCAGCGTTGGACAGGGGCGGGTGGATACGCAGTATTTT. V and J are TRBV29-1 and TRBJ2-3; TRBD1 matches 8 bases. Trimming cost V 4 bases and J 6 bases; bases outside gene matches: 6. This CDR3 has 13 residues. The germline gives CDR1 SQVTM, CDR2 ANQGSEA.

V gene TRBV28 combines with J gene TRBJ2-1, with 11 bases that match TRBD2. The CDR3 covers 16 residues. V gave up 6 bases and J gave up 8 bases; unmatched junction bases: 12. Germline values: CDR1 MDHEN, CDR2 SYDVKM. The chain's CDR3 is CASRLRLAGSIYEQFF. CDR3 bases: TGTGCCAGCAGGCTACGACTAGCGGGAAGCATCTATGAGCAGTTCTTC.

The chain joins TRBV7-2 to TRBJ2-2, with D unclear. V was clipped by 2 bases and J by 0 bases, with 13 bases between them. Germline V gives CDR1 SGHTA, CDR2 FQGNSA. The CDR3 extends over 17 amino acids. The CDR3 sequence: CASSLHGSQSNTGELFF. The CDR3 DNA follows: TGTGCCAGCAGCTTACACGGCAGTCAATCGAACACCGGGGAGCTGTTTTTT.

This rearrangement joins TRBV15 to TRBJ1-5; perhaps TRBD1 as D (5 bases). This CDR3 contains 16 residues. CDR1 is LNHNV, CDR2 YYDKDF, per germline (reference sequence). Trimming pared 6 bases from V and 4 bases from J, leaving 19 bases between. CDR3 sequence: CATRTPGRTGNQPQHF. DNA for the CDR3: TGTGCCACCAGGACACCGGGGCGAACGGGAAATCAGCCCCAGCATTTT.

The chain links TRBV6-5 to TRBJ2-7; D call uncertain. CDR3 length equals 12 residues. Germline V CDR1 and CDR2: MNHEY, SVGAGI. V lost 6 bases, J lost 7 bases, and 13 bases lay in between. Here the CDR3 DNA reads TGTGCCAGCAGACAAGGACGTTATGAGCAGTACTTC. As protein: CASRQGRYEQYF.

The rearrangement links TRBV6-5 to TRBJ2-7, with TRBD2 matching 7 bases. Trimming removed 7 bases from V and 0 bases from J; junction bases left unmatched: 6. Germline lookup yields CDR1 MNHEY and CDR2 SVGAGI. CDR3 size: 14 residues. DNA of the CDR3: TGTGCCAGCACCGCCCCGGGGGGCTCCTACGAGCAGTACTTC. Translation gives CASTAPGGSYEQYF.

The genes are TRBV15 and TRBJ2-7; D is possibly TRBD1 (6 bases). CDR1 and CDR2 (germline): LNHNV, YYDKDF (reference sequence). CDR3 length equals 17 residues. Trimming cost V 2 bases and J 2 bases, with 19 bases left between them. CDR3 amino acids: CATSRLTSGQPTYEQYF. CDR3 nucleotide sequence: TGTGCCACCAGCAGATTAACTTCCGGACAGCCAACCTACGAGCAGTACTTC.

This clonotype was counted only a few times. The chain joins TRBV28 to TRBJ2-1; 13 nucleotides match TRBD2. With V trimmed by 11 bases and J by 5 bases, 12 bases remained unmatched. This CDR3 comprises 16 residues. CDR1 is MDHEN, CDR2 SYDVKM, per germline. This CDR3 reads CAGTSGRARAHNEQFF. The CDR3 coding sequence is TGTGCCGGTACTAGCGGGAGGGCCCGGGCCCACAATGAGCAGTTCTTC.

The rearrangement uses TRBV28 and TRBJ2-7; D unresolved. Germline CDR1 and CDR2: MDHEN and SYDVKM. V was shortened by 8 bases and J by 2 bases, with 19 bases between the two germline ends. The CDR3 spans 15 residues. The CDR3 DNA reads TGTGCCAGCTGGGCCGACATCTCGAGTGCCTACGAGCAGTACTTC. As protein: CASWADISSAYEQYF.

The chain recombines TRBV2 with TRBJ2-1; TRBD2 matches at 7 bases. The ends lost 3 bases at V and 4 bases at J; junction bases unmatched: 9. CDR1 is SNHLY and CDR2 is FYNNEI in the germline V gene. This CDR3 contains 16 residues. The CDR3 loop reads CASSEEAAGPYNEQFF. In DNA form, the CDR3 reads TGTGCCAGCAGTGAGGAGGCAGCGGGGCCTTACAATGAGCAGTTCTTC. Filled out from reference TRBV2 and TRBJ2-1, the complete variable domain reads EPEVTQTPSHQVTQMGQEVILRCVPISNHLYFYWYRQILGQKVEFLVSFYNNEISEKSEIFDDQFSVERPDGSNFTLKIRSTKLEDSAMYFCASSEEAAGPYNEQFFGPGTRLTVL.

This clonotype was counted only a few times. The CDR3 sequence is CASSPGGSGLRNQPQHF. The CDR3 nucleotides read TGTGCCAGCAGCCCGGGTGGGTCAGGGCTCCGCAATCAGCCCCAGCATTTT. The chain combines TRBV7-2 with TRBJ1-5, with D perhaps matching TRBD1 (5 bases). Trimming shortened V by 5 bases and J by 2 bases, and 19 bases separated the two germline ends. Germline V gene lookup returns CDR1 SGHTA and CDR2 FQGNSA. The CDR3 spans 17 residues.

This clonotype was seen only a few times. The genes are TRBV20-1 and TRBJ1-4, with 8 nucleotides matching TRBD1. With 0 bases clipped from V and 8 bases from J, the junction kept 8 bases outside the gene matches. CDR3 length equals 15 residues. The germline CDR1 and CDR2 sequences are DFQATT and SNEGSKA (reference sequence). CDR3 sequence (DNA): TGCAGTGCTAGAGATGGTCAGGGGGCGAGAGAAAAACTGTTTTTT. This encodes CSARDGQGAREKLFF.

The V call is TRBV5-1, the J call TRBJ2-5; 7 nucleotides match TRBD2. Gene TRBJ2-7 matches the end of the DNA better, so the J call may be wrong. CDR1 is SGHRS, CDR2 YFSETQ, per germline. The CDR3 extends over 14 amino acids. The CDR3 reads CASSSGRPPYEQYF. CDR3 bases: TGCGCCAGCAGCTCCGGGAGGCCCCCCTACGAGCAGTACTTC.

This chain links TRBV12-3 or TRBV12-4 with TRBJ2-7; 8 bases align to TRBD1. J lost 4 bases, V lost 6 bases, and 8 bases had no gene match. The CDR3 runs to 14 residues. This chain's CDR3 is CASSYWTGRYEQYF. The CDR3 nucleotides read TGTGCCAGCAGCTACTGGACAGGGAGATACGAGCAGTACTTC.

The chain joins TRBV7-4 to TRBJ2-4, with 8 bases that match TRBD1. Germline CDR1 and CDR2: SGHVT and SQSDAQ. V shed 5 bases and J 0 bases; nucleotides not matched to a gene: 15. The CDR3 runs 19 residues. Here the CDR3 DNA reads TGTGCCAGCAGCACCTACGGACAGGGCCTGATTCTAGCCAAAAACATTCAGTACTTC. Its protein product is CASSTYGQGLILAKNIQYF. The variable domain in full, with the rest retrieved from reference TRBV7-4 and TRBJ2-4, is GAGVSQSPRYKVAKRGRDVALRCDSISGHVTLYWYRQTLGQGSEVLTYSQSDAQRDKSGRPSGRFSAERPERSVSTLKIQRTEQGDSAVYLCASSTYGQGLILAKNIQYFGAGTRLSVL.

This clonotype was observed a few times. The CDR3 nucleotides read TGTGCCACCCTGCCGGGGCTATCTAACAATGAGCAGTTCTTC. Protein sequence: CATLPGLSNNEQFF. The gene calls are TRBV6-1 and TRBJ2-1; D possibly matches TRBD1 or TRBD2 (5 bases each). The germline V gene has CDR1 MNHNS and CDR2 SASEGT. Deletions cut 10 bases from V and 5 bases from J, with 18 bases between. The CDR3 sequence is 14 residues long.

This rearrangement joins TRBV27 to TRBJ2-5; no definite D call. Deletions cut 6 bases from V and 4 bases from J, with 21 bases between. This CDR3 has 16 amino acids. Germline V CDR1 and CDR2: MNHEY, SMNVEV (reference sequence). CDR3 amino acids: CASRPRSTLSPETQYF. In DNA, the CDR3 is TGTGCCAGCAGACCCCGTTCAACCTTATCCCCAGAGACCCAGTACTTC.

The chain uses TRBV9 and TRBJ2-2; 7 nucleotides match TRBD1. Germline V gene data show CDR1 as SGDLS and CDR2 as YYNGEE. V lost 3 bases, J lost 2 bases, and 10 bases stayed unmatched. This CDR3 has 17 residues. The CDR3 nucleotides read TGTGCCAGCAGCGGATACGGGACAGCTGACAACACCGGGGAGCTGTTTTTT. Encoded protein: CASSGYGTADNTGELFF.

V and J are TRBV20-1 and TRBJ1-1; TRBD1 aligns across 7 bases. Trimming at V came to 0 bases and at J to 5 bases, leaving 6 bases not matched to a gene. Germline V gene sequence: CDR1 DFQATT, CDR2 SNEGSKA (reference sequence). The CDR3 totals 14 residues. CDR3: CSARDSRGQTEAFF. The CDR3 DNA reads TGCAGTGCTAGAGATTCGAGGGGGCAAACTGAAGCTTTCTTT.

J is TRBJ2-7 and V is TRBV5-1; D remains unclear. Germline values: CDR1 SGHRS, CDR2 YFSETQ. The CDR3 has 14 amino acids. V gave up 0 bases and J gave up 2 bases, with 9 bases separating them. CDR3 nucleotide sequence: TGCGCCAGCAGCTTGGCCCTAGGTACCTACGAGCAGTACTTC. Protein sequence: CASSLALGTYEQYF.